Below are 21 T cell receptor beta chains sequenced from a single sample in a study of blood T cell repertoires in COVID-19. Sequencing used immunoSEQ multiplex PCR; TCRdb keeps in-frame clones, though not all of them. Of tens of thousands of clones listed, 70% to 85% are singletons. Sequenced material: peripheral blood. All receptors derive from a man in his sixties with acute or convalescent COVID-19.

The chain combines TRBV4-1 with TRBJ2-2; D is perhaps TRBD2 (5 bases). V was pared by 0 bases and J by 11 bases, with 16 bases between. Germline assignment: CDR1 MGHRA and CDR2 YSYEKL. The CDR3 loop spans 15 amino acids. DNA of the CDR3: TGCGCCAGCAGCCAAGAACCCTGGACTTACGGAGAGCTGTTTTTT. This gives the protein CASSQEPWTYGELFF.

CDR3 nucleotides: TGTGCCAGCAGCTTAAGGACTAAAGAAGGCTACACCTTC. Protein product: CASSLRTKEGYTF. The gene calls are TRBV7-9 and TRBJ1-2, with unresolved D. Germline lookup yields CDR1 SEHNR and CDR2 FQNEAQ (reference sequence). Deletions cut 2 bases from V and 8 bases from J, with 12 bases between. The CDR3 is 13 amino acids.

The chain has TRBV9 and TRBJ1-2; D not resolved. The length of the CDR3 is 13 residues. Between the trimmed V and J ends, which lost 0 bases and 8 bases, there was a span of 11 bases. Per germline, CDR1 SGDLS and CDR2 YYNGEE. CDR3 region: CASSVGSGPGYTF. For the CDR3, the DNA is TGTGCCAGCAGCGTAGGTTCAGGCCCCGGCTACACCTTC.

The V gene is TRBV10-3, the J gene TRBJ2-2; tentatively, D is TRBD1 (5 bases). Germline V gene lookup returns CDR1 ENHRY and CDR2 SYGVKD. This CDR3 is 15 amino acids long. Trimming cost V 3 bases and J 4 bases, with 12 bases left between them. The DNA of the CDR3 is TGTGCCATCAGTGACAGGGTAGGGGCCACCGGGGAGCTGTTTTTT. Its protein is CAISDRVGATGELFF.

The genes are TRBV7-2 and TRBJ2-7, with a weak D call TRBD2 (5 bases). The germline V gene encodes CDR1 SGHTA and CDR2 FQGNSA. Trimming left V 1 base short and J 4 bases short, with 8 bases between. CDR3 length: 13 amino acids. In DNA, the CDR3 is TGTGCCAGCAGCTTAGGGTCGGGGTACGAGCAGTACTTC. This translates into CASSLGSGYEQYF.

The rearrangement links TRBV24-1 to TRBJ2-7, with unresolved D. CDR3 length equals 13 residues. V lost 3 bases and J 0 bases, leaving 5 bases between the germline ends. CDR1 and CDR2 (germline): KGHDR, SFDVKD. CDR3 protein: CATSDPGSYEQYF. The CDR3 nucleotides read TGTGCCACCAGTGATCCGGGCTCCTACGAGCAGTACTTC.

The chain carries TRBV2 and TRBJ1-1; no firm D call. The CDR3 has 14 amino acids. CDR1 and CDR2 from the germline V gene are SNHLY and FYNNEI. Trimming shortened V by 6 bases and J by 0 bases, and 11 bases separated the two germline ends. This CDR3 reads CASRVEGMNTEAFF. Here the CDR3 DNA reads TGTGCCAGCAGGGTAGAGGGAATGAACACTGAAGCTTTCTTT.

This chain uses TRBV30 with TRBJ2-7; D call uncertain. Germline V gives CDR1 GTSNPN, CDR2 SVGIG (reference sequence). This CDR3 contains 11 residues. CDR3: CAFRKTYEQYF. Written as DNA, the CDR3 is TGTGCTTTCAGGAAAACCTACGAGCAGTACTTC.

This chain links TRBV7-2 with TRBJ2-7; no firm D call. Germline CDR1 and CDR2: SGHTA and FQGNSA. The V end was cut by 5 bases, the J end by 3 bases, with 11 bases between. The CDR3 loop spans 13 amino acids. This CDR3 reads CASSNSFGYEQYF. As DNA, the CDR3 is TGTGCCAGCAGCAATAGTTTTGGCTACGAGCAGTACTTC.

The chain employs TRBV7-2 and TRBJ2-7; D might be TRBD2 (5 bases). This CDR3 has 13 amino acids. CDR1 and CDR2 (germline): SGHTA, FQGNSA. V lost 4 bases to trimming and J lost 3 bases, with 10 bases between them. In DNA form, the CDR3 reads TGTGCCAGCAGCTCGGGGAGTATCTACGAGCAGTACTTC. Its protein product is CASSSGSIYEQYF.

In its sample, this clone was seen many times. The V call is TRBV7-9, the J call TRBJ2-1; 7 bases are shared with TRBD2. With 5 bases clipped from V and 2 bases from J, the junction kept 9 bases outside the gene matches. This CDR3 comprises 16 residues. From germline, CDR1 is SEHNR and CDR2 FQNEAQ (reference sequence). The chain's CDR3 is CASSPTAGTPYNEQFF. As DNA, the CDR3 is TGTGCCAGCAGCCCAACAGCGGGAACCCCCTACAATGAGCAGTTCTTC. Together with reference TRBV7-9 and TRBJ2-1, the CDR3 gives the full variable domain: DTGVSQNPRHKITKRGQNVTFRCDPISEHNRLYWYRQTLGQGPEFLTYFQNEAQLEKSRLLSDRFSAERPKGSFSTLEIQRTEQGDSAMYLCASSPTAGTPYNEQFFGPGTRLTVL.

The chain employs TRBV5-3 and TRBJ2-1, with 11 bases that match TRBD2. TRBV5-3 is an open reading frame whose function is uncertain. The CDR3 has 17 residues. Losses at the gene ends were 4 bases for V and 2 bases for J; bases not matched to a gene: 8. The CDR3 is CARSAGLAALAYNEQFF. The DNA of the CDR3 is TGTGCCAGAAGCGCGGGACTAGCGGCTCTGGCCTACAATGAGCAGTTCTTC.

The rearrangement uses TRBV18 and TRBJ1-1; D is unclear. Germline CDR1 KGHSH, CDR2 LQKENI. With 4 bases removed from V and 0 bases from J, the gap between germline ends came to 9 bases. The CDR3 runs 14 residues. CDR3 sequence reads: CASSRENLNTEAFF. For the CDR3, the DNA is TGTGCCAGCTCACGGGAGAACCTGAACACTGAAGCTTTCTTT. Looking up the rest from reference TRBV18 and TRBJ1-1 gives the full variable domain: NAGVMQNPRHLVRRRGQEARLRCSPMKGHSHVYWYRQLPEEGLKFMVYLQKENIIDESGMPKERFSAEFPKEGPSILRIQQVVRGDSAAYFCASSRENLNTEAFFGQGTRLTVV.

This clone occurred once. The chain couples TRBV7-2 to TRBJ2-1; 10 bases are shared with TRBD2. Germline loops: CDR1 SGHTA, CDR2 FQGNSA. The CDR3 spans 14 residues. The J segment lost 9 bases and the V segment lost 2 bases, leaving 4 bases of the junction unmatched. In DNA, the CDR3 is TGTGCCAGCAGCTTACTAGCGGGAGTGGGTGAGCAGTTCTTC. Amino acids: CASSLLAGVGEQFF.

The chain has TRBV7-9 and TRBJ2-7, with D possibly matching TRBD1 (6 bases). This CDR3 spans 16 amino acids. Germline V gives CDR1 SEHNR, CDR2 FQNEAQ (reference sequence). V was pared by 5 bases and J by 1 base, with 18 bases between. DNA for the CDR3: TGTGCCAGCAGCCCTACCCTCCGGGACAATTCCTACGAGCAGTACTTC. The encoded protein is CASSPTLRDNSYEQYF.

The chain combines TRBV6-6 with TRBJ1-2; no firm D call. V shed 6 bases and J shed 4 bases, with 12 bases lying between them. This CDR3 comprises 13 residues. Germline V gene sequence: CDR1 MNHNY, CDR2 SVGAGI (reference sequence). DNA of the CDR3: TGTGCCAGCAGCCGTCCCCGGGGCTATGGCTACACCTTC. This sequence encodes CASSRPRGYGYTF.

This chain joins TRBV19 and TRBJ2-5; 10 bases line up with TRBD2. This CDR3 spans 15 amino acids. Trimming cost V 3 bases and J 0 bases; bases outside gene matches: 1. Germline V lookup: CDR1 LNHDA, CDR2 SQIVND (reference sequence). The CDR3 nucleotides read TGTGCCAGTAGTATCGGGACTAGCGACCAAGAGACCCAGTACTTC. Translated, it gives CASSIGTSDQETQYF.

The CDR3 spells CASSLVLLAGVAYNEQFF. In DNA, the CDR3 is TGTGCCAGCAGCTTGGTCCTACTAGCGGGAGTAGCCTACAATGAGCAGTTCTTC. The chain combines TRBV5-4 with TRBJ2-1; 11 nucleotides align to TRBD2. This CDR3 is 18 amino acids long. In germline, CDR1 is SGHNT, CDR2 YYREEE (reference sequence). The J segment lost 2 bases and the V segment lost 0 bases, leaving 7 bases of the junction unmatched.

V and J are TRBV7-2 and TRBJ2-7, with a possible D match to TRBD1 (5 bases). CDR1 SGHTA and CDR2 FQGNSA come from the germline V gene. The CDR3 covers 14 residues. With 5 bases removed from V and 0 bases from J, the gap between germline ends came to 11 bases. DNA for the CDR3: TGTGCCAGCAGCCCCTCAAGGGGCTCCTACGAGCAGTACTTC. Translating it yields CASSPSRGSYEQYF.

Points on this clone: Germline is not matched at one junction end, which may reflect a read error. The V call is TRBV9, the J call TRBJ2-1; 7 nucleotides match TRBD2. This CDR3 region has 15 residues. Germline CDR1 SGDLS, CDR2 YYNGEE. CDR3 sequence reads: CASSGQIGSGLGVLF. CDR3 coding DNA: TGTGCCAGCAGCGGACAGATAGGGTCAGGACTAGGGGTGCTCTTC.

The chain has TRBV10-1 and TRBJ2-1; the match to TRBD2 covers 8 bases. Germline assignment: CDR1 WNHNN and CDR2 SYGVQD (reference sequence). Trimming at V came to 6 bases and at J to 5 bases, leaving 9 bases not matched to a gene. This CDR3 is 15 amino acids long. CDR3 in DNA: TGCGCCAGCAGCCTAAGCGGGAGTCGGGACAATGAGCAGTTCTTC. This sequence encodes CASSLSGSRDNEQFF.